The 10 T cell receptor beta chains below all came from one sample that was sequenced in a study of CD8+ T cells in alopecia areata. Alopecia areata patients provided lesional scalp punch biopsies and peripheral blood. Reverse transcribed after extraction, RNA yielded cDNA as the sequencing template. Repertoires were generated with immunoSEQ multiplex PCR, while TCRdb's copy carries only in-frame clones and drops some. The sample consists of about 14,000 clones, 58% of them appearing once. Sequenced material: skin, taken at week 0. The source is a human donor with alopecia areata.

This chain links TRBV6-1 with TRBJ1-1; a weak D match, TRBD1 (5 bases). CDR3 length: 15 residues. Trimming removed 7 bases from V and 3 bases from J, with 18 bases in between. Per germline, CDR1 MNHNS and CDR2 SASEGT. The chain's CDR3 is CASNPRPGSDTEAFF. In DNA form, the CDR3 reads TGTGCCAGCAACCCCCGGCCAGGGTCGGACACTGAAGCTTTCTTT.

This chain connects TRBV7-3 to TRBJ1-2, with D tentatively TRBD1 (5 bases). Trimming took off 5 bases at V and 8 bases at J, with 15 bases between the two ends. This CDR3 has 13 amino acids. The germline CDR1 and CDR2 sequences are SGHTA and FQGTGA. The CDR3 region is CASSPTLGGGYTF. CDR3 sequence (DNA): TGTGCCAGCAGCCCAACTCTCGGGGGAGGCTACACCTTC.

This clone was found a few times. V gene TRBV2 combines with J gene TRBJ2-5; 15 bases agree with TRBD2. The V segment lost 5 bases and the J segment 6 bases; nucleotides outside the gene matches: 4. Germline V lookup: CDR1 SNHLY, CDR2 FYNNEI. The CDR3 contains 15 residues. For the CDR3, the DNA is TGTGCCAGCAGTCGGACTAGCGGGGGGGCGAAGACCCAGTACTTC. Translation: CASSRTSGGAKTQYF.

This clone was picked up one time. V and J are TRBV9 and TRBJ2-5; 8 bases are a match to TRBD1. The length of the CDR3 is 14 residues. Germline trimming cut 3 bases from V and 7 bases from J; bases unmatched to any gene: 8. Germline lookup yields CDR1 SGDLS and CDR2 YYNGEE. The CDR3 is CASSAGQGWGTQYF. Here the CDR3 DNA reads TGTGCCAGCAGCGCTGGACAGGGCTGGGGGACCCAGTACTTC.

The V gene is TRBV21-1, the J gene TRBJ1-1; the table's D gene call, TRBD1, was not cross checked with the DNA. TRBV21-1 is assigned pseudogene status. The CDR3 has 21 amino acids. CDR3 amino acids: CASPKRTGPYLRSLENTEAFF. For the CDR3, the DNA is TGTGCCAGCCCCAAAAGAACAGGGCCCTACTTGCGTTCTCTTGAAAACACTGAAGCTTTCTTT.

This clone came up once. At one end the junction does not follow the germline gene, possibly because of a read error. The chain carries TRBV2 and TRBJ2-7; D gene unclear. The CDR3 has 12 residues. Germline V lookup: CDR1 SNHLY, CDR2 FYNNEI. CDR3: CASSEALRIGHF. As DNA, the CDR3 is TGTGCCAGCAGTGAAGCGCTGAGGATCGGACACTTC.

This clone was seen more than once but under ten times. The V call is TRBV28, the J call TRBJ2-2; D is undetermined. Trimming cost V 2 bases and J 4 bases, with 2 bases left between them. This CDR3 region has 12 residues. The germline V gene has CDR1 MDHEN and CDR2 SYDVKM. This CDR3 reads CASSLRTGELFF. In DNA form, the CDR3 reads TGTGCCAGCAGTTTACGCACCGGGGAGCTGTTTTTT.

The rearrangement joins TRBV28 to TRBJ2-2; D gene unclear. V lost 3 bases to trimming and J lost 7 bases, with 6 bases between them. Looked up from germline, CDR1 is MDHEN and CDR2 is SYDVKM. The CDR3 totals 12 residues. The chain's CDR3 is CASSFGRGELFF. CDR3 bases: TGTGCCAGCAGTTTTGGACGCGGGGAGCTGTTTTTT. The full variable domain, its missing parts supplied by reference TRBV28 and TRBJ2-2, is DVKVTQSSRYLVKRTGEKVFLECVQDMDHENMFWYRQDPGLGLRLIYFSYDVKMKEKGDIPEGYSVSREKKERFSLILESASTNQTSMYLCASSFGRGELFFGEGSRLTVL.

V and J are TRBV30 and TRBJ1-5, with D possibly being TRBD1 (5 bases). CDR1 GTSNPN and CDR2 SVGIG come from the germline V gene (reference sequence). The CDR3 length is 15 residues. The V end lost 0 bases, the J end lost 4 bases, and 13 bases lay between the germline ends. The CDR3: CAWSVAGQANQPQHF. CDR3 DNA sequence: TGTGCCTGGAGTGTGGCAGGGCAGGCAAATCAGCCCCAGCATTTT. Full variable domain (rest looked up from reference TRBV30 and TRBJ1-5): SQTIHQWPATLVQPVGSPLSLECTVEGTSNPNLYWYRQAAGRGLQLLFYSVGIGQISSEVPQNLSASRPQDRQFILSSKKLLLSDSGFYLCAWSVAGQANQPQHFGDGTRLSIL.

CDR3 DNA: TGTGCCAGCGTCACAAGACAGGGGTTGTATTCACCCCTCCACTTT. It is translated as CASVTRQGLYSPLHF. J is TRBJ1-6 and V is TRBV28, with 8 bases aligning to TRBD1. The CDR3 totals 15 residues. Germline loops: CDR1 MDHEN, CDR2 SYDVKM. The V and J ends lost 8 bases and 8 bases, in that order; junction bases with no gene match: 11.